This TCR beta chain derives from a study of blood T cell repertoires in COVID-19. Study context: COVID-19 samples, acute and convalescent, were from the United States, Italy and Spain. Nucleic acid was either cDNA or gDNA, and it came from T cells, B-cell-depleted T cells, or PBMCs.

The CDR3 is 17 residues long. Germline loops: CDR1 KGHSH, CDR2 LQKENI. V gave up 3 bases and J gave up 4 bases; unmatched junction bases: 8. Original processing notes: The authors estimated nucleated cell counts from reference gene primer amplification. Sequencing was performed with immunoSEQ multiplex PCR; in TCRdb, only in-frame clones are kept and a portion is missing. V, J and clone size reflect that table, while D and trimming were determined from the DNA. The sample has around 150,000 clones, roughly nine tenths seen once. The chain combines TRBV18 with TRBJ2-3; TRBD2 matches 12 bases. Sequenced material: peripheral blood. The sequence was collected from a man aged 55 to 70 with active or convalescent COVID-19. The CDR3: CASSPWLAGGPPDTQYF. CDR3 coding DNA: TGTGCCAGCTCACCCTGGCTAGCGGGAGGGCCCCCAGATACGCAGTATTTT.